This TCR beta chain was found in a study of metastatic and nonmetastatic thyroid tumors. Study overall: Patients with malignant and benign thyroid disease provided blood and tumor or nodule tissue, whose repertoires were compared. Whole-study results and caveats: Versus benign nodules, malignant thyroid tumors reportedly had significantly higher TCR beta diversity, in blood and tumor.

Every patient was untreated before thyroid surgery. TCRdb re-analyzed the PCR reads using MiXCR. The table lists tens of thousands of clones, 15% of them singletons. The V gene's germline CDR1 is MNHEY and CDR2 SVGEGT. The ends were cut back, 2 bases at V and 6 bases at J, with 15 bases in the middle. The CDR3 spans 15 residues. A remark on this clone: The antigen is not known. A read error is possible here, since a much larger clone lies one base away.

Specimen: blood. This TCR was sampled from a female donor with papillary thyroid cancer or a benign thyroid nodule (not recorded which). Some clones in this sample may be carry-over from other donors' samples. This chain connects TRBV6-2 or TRBV6-3 to TRBJ2-3, with no clear D. CDR3 sequence: CASSYEVARKDTQYF. In DNA form, the CDR3 reads TGTGCCAGCAGTTACGAGGTGGCTCGGAAGGATACGCAGTATTTT.